This T cell receptor beta chain comes out of a study of OX40 agonist ivuxolimab in advanced cancers. Overall study context: Those treated in dose escalation had hepatocellular carcinoma, melanoma, renal cell cancer or head and neck cancer.

The CDR3 consists of 13 residues. From germline, CDR1 is MNHEY and CDR2 SMNVEV (reference sequence). J was trimmed by 5 bases and V by 3 bases; bases with no gene match: 2. Produced via immunoSEQ multiplex PCR; TCRdb's table is partial and in-frame only. The table shows tens of thousands of clones, with about 86% occurring only once. The TCR comes from an adult with an advanced solid tumor such as melanoma, head and neck, liver or kidney cancer. The sample was CD4+ or CD8+ T cells sorted from blood, taken in a trial of the OX40 agonist ivuxolimab. J is TRBJ1-1 and V is TRBV27; 8 bases fit TRBD1. In DNA, the CDR3 is TGTGCCAGCAGTTTGGGGACAGGAACTGAAGCTTTCTTT. Translated: CASSLGTGTEAFF.